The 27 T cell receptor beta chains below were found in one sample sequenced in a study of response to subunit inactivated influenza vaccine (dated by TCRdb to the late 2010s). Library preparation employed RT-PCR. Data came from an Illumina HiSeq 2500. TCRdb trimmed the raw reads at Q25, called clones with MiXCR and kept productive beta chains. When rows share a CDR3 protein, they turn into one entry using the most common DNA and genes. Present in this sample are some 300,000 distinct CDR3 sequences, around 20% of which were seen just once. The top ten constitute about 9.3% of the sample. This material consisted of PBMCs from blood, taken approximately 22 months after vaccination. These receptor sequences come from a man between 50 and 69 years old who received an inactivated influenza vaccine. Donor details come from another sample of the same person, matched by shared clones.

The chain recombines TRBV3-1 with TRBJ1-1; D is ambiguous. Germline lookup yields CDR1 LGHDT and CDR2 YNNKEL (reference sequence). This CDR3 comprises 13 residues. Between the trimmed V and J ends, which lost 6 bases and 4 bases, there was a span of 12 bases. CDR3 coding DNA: TGTGCCAGCAGTGACCCCGGTGGCACTGAAGCTTTCTTT. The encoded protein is CASSDPGGTEAFF.

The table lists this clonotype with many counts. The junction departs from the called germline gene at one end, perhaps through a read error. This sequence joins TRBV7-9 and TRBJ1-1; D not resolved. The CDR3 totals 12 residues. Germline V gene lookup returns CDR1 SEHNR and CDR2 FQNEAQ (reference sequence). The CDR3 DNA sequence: TGTGCCAGCAACTTAATGAACACTGAAGCTTTCTTT. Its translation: CASNLMNTEAFF.

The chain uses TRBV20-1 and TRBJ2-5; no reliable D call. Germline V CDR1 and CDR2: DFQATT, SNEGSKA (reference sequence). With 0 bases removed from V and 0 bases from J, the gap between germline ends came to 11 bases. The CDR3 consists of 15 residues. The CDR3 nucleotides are TGCAGTGCTAGAGATAACCGCTACAACCAAGAGACCCAGTACTTC. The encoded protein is CSARDNRYNQETQYF.

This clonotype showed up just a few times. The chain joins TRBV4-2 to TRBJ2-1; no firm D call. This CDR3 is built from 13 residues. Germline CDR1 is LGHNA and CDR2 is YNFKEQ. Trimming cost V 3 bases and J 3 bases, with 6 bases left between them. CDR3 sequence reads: CASSHGDYNEQFF. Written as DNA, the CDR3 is TGTGCCAGCAGCCATGGGGACTACAATGAGCAGTTCTTC.

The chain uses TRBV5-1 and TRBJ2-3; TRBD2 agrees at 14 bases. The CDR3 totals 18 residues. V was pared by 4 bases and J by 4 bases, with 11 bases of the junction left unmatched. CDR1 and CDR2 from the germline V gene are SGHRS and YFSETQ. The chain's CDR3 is CASSAYGWTSGRSDTQYF. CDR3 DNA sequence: TGCGCCAGCAGCGCGTACGGATGGACTAGCGGGAGGTCAGATACGCAGTATTTT. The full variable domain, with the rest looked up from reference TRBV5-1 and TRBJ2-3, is KAGVTQTPRYLIKTRGQQVTLSCSPISGHRSVSWYQQTPGQGLQFLFEYFSETQRNKGNFPGRFSGRQFSNSRSEMNVSTLELGDSALYLCASSAYGWTSGRSDTQYFGPGTRLTVL.

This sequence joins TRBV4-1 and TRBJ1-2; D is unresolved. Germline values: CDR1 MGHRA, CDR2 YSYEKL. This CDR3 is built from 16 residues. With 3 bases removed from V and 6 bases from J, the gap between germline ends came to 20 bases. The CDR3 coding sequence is TGCGCCAGCAGCCACCCCCTTAGGCCCCCCTCCCATGGCTACACCTTC. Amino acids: CASSHPLRPPSHGYTF.

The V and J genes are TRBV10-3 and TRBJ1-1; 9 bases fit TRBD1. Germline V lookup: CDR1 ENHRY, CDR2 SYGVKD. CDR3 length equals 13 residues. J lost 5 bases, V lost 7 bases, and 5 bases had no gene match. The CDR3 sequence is CAIMRDRVTEAFF. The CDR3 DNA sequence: TGTGCCATCATGCGGGACAGGGTAACTGAAGCTTTCTTT.

The CDR3 protein is CAIRGNFPPYEQYF. The DNA for the CDR3 is TGTGCCATCAGAGGCAACTTCCCTCCCTACGAGCAGTACTTC. V gene TRBV10-3 combines with J gene TRBJ2-7, with D hard to call. The CDR3 contains 14 residues. CDR1 ENHRY and CDR2 SYGVKD come from the germline V gene. Trimming took 6 bases from V and 2 from J, leaving 14 bases between them.

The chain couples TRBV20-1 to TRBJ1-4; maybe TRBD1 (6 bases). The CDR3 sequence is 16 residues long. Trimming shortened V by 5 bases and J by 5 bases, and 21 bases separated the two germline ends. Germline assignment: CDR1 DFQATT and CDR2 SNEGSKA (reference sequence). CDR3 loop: CSAHNPTGDWNEKLFF. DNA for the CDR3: TGCAGTGCTCATAACCCGACAGGCGATTGGAATGAAAAACTGTTTTTT.

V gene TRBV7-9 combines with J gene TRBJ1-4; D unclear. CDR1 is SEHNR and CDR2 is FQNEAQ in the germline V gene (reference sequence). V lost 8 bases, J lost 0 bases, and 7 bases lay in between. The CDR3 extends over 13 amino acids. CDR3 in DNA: TGTGCCAGCGGACGGGCAACTAATGAAAAACTGTTTTTT. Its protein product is CASGRATNEKLFF.

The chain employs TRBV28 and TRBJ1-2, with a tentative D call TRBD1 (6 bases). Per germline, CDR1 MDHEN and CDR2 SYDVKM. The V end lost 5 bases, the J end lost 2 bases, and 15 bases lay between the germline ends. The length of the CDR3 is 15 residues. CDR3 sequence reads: CASSPLGQQNYGYTF. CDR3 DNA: TGTGCCAGCAGTCCACTCGGACAGCAGAACTATGGCTACACCTTC.

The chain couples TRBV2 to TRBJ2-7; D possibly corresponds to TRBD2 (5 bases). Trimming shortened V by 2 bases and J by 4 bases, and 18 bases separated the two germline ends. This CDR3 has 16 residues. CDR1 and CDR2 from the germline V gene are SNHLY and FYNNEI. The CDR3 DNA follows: TGTGCCAGCAGTGAAAGTTTGGTCTACGGGGTTTACGAGCAGTACTTC. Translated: CASSESLVYGVYEQYF.

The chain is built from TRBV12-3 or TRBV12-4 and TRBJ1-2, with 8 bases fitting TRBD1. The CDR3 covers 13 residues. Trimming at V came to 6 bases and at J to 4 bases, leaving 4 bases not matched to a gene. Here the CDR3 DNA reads TGTGCCAGCAGCAACACAGGGGGCTATGGCTACACCTTC. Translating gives CASSNTGGYGYTF.

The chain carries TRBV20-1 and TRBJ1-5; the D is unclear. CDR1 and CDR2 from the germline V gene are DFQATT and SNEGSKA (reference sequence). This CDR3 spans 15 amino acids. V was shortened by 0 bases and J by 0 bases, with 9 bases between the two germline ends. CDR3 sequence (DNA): TGCAGTGCTAGAGATTACAGTCATAGCAATCAGCCCCAGCATTTT. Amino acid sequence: CSARDYSHSNQPQHF.

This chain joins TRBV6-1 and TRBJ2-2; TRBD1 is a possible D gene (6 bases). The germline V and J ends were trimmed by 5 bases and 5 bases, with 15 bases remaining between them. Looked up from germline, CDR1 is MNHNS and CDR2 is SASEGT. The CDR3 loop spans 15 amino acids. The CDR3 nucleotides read TGTGCCAGCAGTCGCCGGGACATCCGAACCGGGGAGCTGTTTTTT. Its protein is CASSRRDIRTGELFF.

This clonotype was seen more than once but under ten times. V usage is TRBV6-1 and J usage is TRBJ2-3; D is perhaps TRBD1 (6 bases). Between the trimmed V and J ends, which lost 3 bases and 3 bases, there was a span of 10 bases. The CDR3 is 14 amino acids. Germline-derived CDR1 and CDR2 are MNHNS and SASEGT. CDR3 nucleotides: TGTGCCAGCAGTGATGGGGGCGGGACAGATACGCAGTATTTT. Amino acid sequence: CASSDGGGTDTQYF.

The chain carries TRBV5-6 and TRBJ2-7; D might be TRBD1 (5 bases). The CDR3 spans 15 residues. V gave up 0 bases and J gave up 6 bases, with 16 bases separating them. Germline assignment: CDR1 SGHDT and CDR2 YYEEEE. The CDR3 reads CASSLVSAGSREQYF. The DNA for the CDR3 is TGTGCCAGCAGCTTGGTTTCGGCAGGGTCTCGCGAGCAGTACTTC.

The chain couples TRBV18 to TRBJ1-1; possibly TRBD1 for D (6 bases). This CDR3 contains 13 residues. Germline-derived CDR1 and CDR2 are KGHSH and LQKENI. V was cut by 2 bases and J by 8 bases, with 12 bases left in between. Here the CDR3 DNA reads TGTGCCAGCTCACCATCACAGGGATCCGAAGCTTTCTTT. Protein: CASSPSQGSEAFF.

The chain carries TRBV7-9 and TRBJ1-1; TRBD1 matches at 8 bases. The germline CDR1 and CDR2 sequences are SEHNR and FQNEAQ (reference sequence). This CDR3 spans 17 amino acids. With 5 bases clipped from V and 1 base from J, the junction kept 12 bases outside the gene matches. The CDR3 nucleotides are TGTGCCAGCAGCCCCCTACCCGGACAGGGAGCGAACACTGAAGCTTTCTTT. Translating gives CASSPLPGQGANTEAFF.

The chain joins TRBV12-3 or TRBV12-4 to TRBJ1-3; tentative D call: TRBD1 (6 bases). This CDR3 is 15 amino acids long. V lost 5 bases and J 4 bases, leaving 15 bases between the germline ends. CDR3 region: CASSPPRGRGNTIYF. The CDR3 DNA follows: TGTGCCAGCAGTCCCCCCAGGGGCCGGGGAAACACCATATATTTT.

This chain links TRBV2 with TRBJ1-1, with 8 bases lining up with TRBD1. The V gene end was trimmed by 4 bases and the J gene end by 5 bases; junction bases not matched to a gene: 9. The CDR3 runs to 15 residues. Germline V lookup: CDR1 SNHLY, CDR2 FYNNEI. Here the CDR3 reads CASSGRQGRVTEAFF. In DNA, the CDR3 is TGTGCCAGCAGTGGGCGACAGGGGAGGGTGACTGAAGCTTTCTTT.

The CDR3 reads CSVFGGASYEQYF. CDR3 coding DNA: TGCAGCGTCTTCGGGGGAGCCTCCTACGAGCAGTACTTC. This chain uses TRBV29-1 with TRBJ2-7; D perhaps matches TRBD2 (6 bases). V gave up 6 bases and J gave up 0 bases, with 12 bases separating them. The length of the CDR3 is 13 residues. Per germline, CDR1 SQVTM and CDR2 ANQGSEA.

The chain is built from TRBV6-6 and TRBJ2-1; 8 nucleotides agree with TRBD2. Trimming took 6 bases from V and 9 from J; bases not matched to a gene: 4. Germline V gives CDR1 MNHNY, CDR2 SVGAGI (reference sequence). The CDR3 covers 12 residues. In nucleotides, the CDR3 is TGTGCCAGCAGACACACTAGCGGTGAGCAGTTCTTC. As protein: CASRHTSGEQFF.

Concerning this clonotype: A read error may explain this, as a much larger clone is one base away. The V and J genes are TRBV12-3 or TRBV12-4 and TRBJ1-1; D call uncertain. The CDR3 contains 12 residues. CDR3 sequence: CASRRLNTQAFF. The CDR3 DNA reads TGTGCCAGCCGCCGACTGAACACTCAAGCTTTCTTT.

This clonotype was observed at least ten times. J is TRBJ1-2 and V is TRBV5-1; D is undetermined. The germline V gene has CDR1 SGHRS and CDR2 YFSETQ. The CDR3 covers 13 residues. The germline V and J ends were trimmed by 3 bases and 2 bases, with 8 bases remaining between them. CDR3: CASSSGGNYGYTF. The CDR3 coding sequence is TGCGCCAGCAGCTCCGGCGGCAACTATGGCTACACCTTC. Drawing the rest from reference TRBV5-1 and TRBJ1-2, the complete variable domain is KAGVTQTPRYLIKTRGQQVTLSCSPISGHRSVSWYQQTPGQGLQFLFEYFSETQRNKGNFPGRFSGRQFSNSRSEMNVSTLELGDSALYLCASSSGGNYGYTFGSGTRLTVV.

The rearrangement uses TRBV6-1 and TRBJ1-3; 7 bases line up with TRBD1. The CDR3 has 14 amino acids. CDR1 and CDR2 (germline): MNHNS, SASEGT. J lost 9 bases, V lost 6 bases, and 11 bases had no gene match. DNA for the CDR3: TGTGCCAGCAGCCCACTGGACAGGCACGGCACCATATATTTT. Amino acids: CASSPLDRHGTIYF.

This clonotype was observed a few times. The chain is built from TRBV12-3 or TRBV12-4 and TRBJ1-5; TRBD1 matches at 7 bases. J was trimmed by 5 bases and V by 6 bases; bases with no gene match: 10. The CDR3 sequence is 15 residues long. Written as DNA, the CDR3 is TGTGCCAGCAGATCTGACAGGGAGGGGGATCAGCCCCAGCATTTT. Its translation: CASRSDREGDQPQHF.